Below are 5 T cell receptor beta chains sequenced from a single sample in a study of regulatory T cells in long-lasting Graves disease. Described time point: newly diagnosed GD, antithyroid drugs for less than 3 months. RNA from PBMCs was the source of the TCR library. To make TCR beta libraries, researchers used iRepertoire HTBI primers and Arm-PCR of CDR3 regions. TCRdb fed the multiplex PCR reads into MiXCR, producing one record per CDR3 protein. The sample carries about 560,000 distinct CDR3 sequences, about 16% recorded once. The sample was also linked to a second study, of T cells in Graves' hyperthyroidism and ophthalmopathy.

The source was peripheral blood mononuclear cells (PBMCs), collected at new diagnosis, from a patient treated with antithyroid drugs. These receptor sequences come from a man aged 18 to 30 with Graves disease.

This clonotype was found a few times. The gene calls are TRBV7-8 and TRBJ1-2; the D gene is possibly TRBD1 (5 bases). From germline, CDR1 is SGHVS and CDR2 FQNEAQ. The CDR3 has 15 amino acids. Trimming removed 5 bases from V and 5 bases from J, with 18 bases in between. The CDR3 spells CASSLNPGVFYGYTF. The CDR3 DNA reads as TGTGCCAGCAGCCTGAACCCGGGGGTTTTTTATGGCTACACCTTC.

There are a few counts of this clonotype. The chain combines TRBV2 with TRBJ2-2, with D tentatively TRBD2 (5 bases). CDR3 size: 17 residues. Germline loops: CDR1 SNHLY, CDR2 FYNNEI. V was shortened by 0 bases and J by 4 bases, with 15 bases between the two germline ends. CDR3 in DNA: TGTGCCAGCAGTGAAGCCCCCGGCCTCCGGGGCACCGGGGAGCTGTTTTTT. It translates to CASSEAPGLRGTGELFF.

This clonotype was observed a handful of times. A junction end diverges from the germline sequence, so it may reflect a read error. This chain uses TRBV15 with TRBJ2-1, with unresolved D. Per germline, CDR1 LNHNV and CDR2 YYDKDF (reference sequence). The CDR3 loop spans 11 amino acids. CDR3: CATSSDQQCSF. In DNA, the CDR3 is TGTGCCACCAGCAGTGACCAGCAATGTTCCTTC.

The chain couples TRBV10-1 to TRBJ2-3; perhaps TRBD1 as D (5 bases). This CDR3 is 14 amino acids long. The germline V and J ends were trimmed by 3 bases and 0 bases, with 7 bases remaining between them. CDR1 and CDR2 (germline): WNHNN, SYGVQD (reference sequence). CDR3 protein: CASSDDSSTDTQYF. As DNA, the CDR3 is TGCGCCAGCAGTGATGACAGTAGCACAGATACGCAGTATTTT.

In this sample, this clonotype turned up a few times. CDR3 sequence (DNA): TGTGCCAGCAGTTTAACGGTTGGTGGCAATCAGCCCCAGCATTTT. Protein product: CASSLTVGGNQPQHF. The rearrangement uses TRBV27 and TRBJ1-5; no reliable D call. Germline assignment: CDR1 MNHEY and CDR2 SMNVEV (reference sequence). The CDR3 has 15 amino acids. V was trimmed by 2 bases and J by 2 bases, leaving 10 bases between them.